This T cell receptor beta chain comes out of a study of CD8+ T cells in alopecia areata. Study context: Treated patients received severity scores based on the percentage of scalp area affected.

The V gene lost 0 bases and the J gene lost 8 bases, with 17 bases spanning the gap. The CDR3 has 16 amino acids. Germline V CDR1 and CDR2: MGHRA, YSYEKL. RNA, once extracted, was reverse transcribed into cDNA for use as the sequencing template. The table came from immunoSEQ multiplex PCR; TCRdb's copy has only in-frame clones and leaves some out. The repertoire includes 90,000 to 120,000 clones, 84% of them detected once, and over 20% sits in the top ten. By frequency in the sample, this clone is medium-sized. The treatment is: oral pan-JAK inhibitor, 5-10 mg twice daily. Investigators sorted PBMCs to obtain both CD4+ and CD8+ T cells.

The sample in question was CD8+ T cells sorted from blood, obtained at week 24, from a patient treated with tofacitinib. This receptor was obtained from a human donor with alopecia areata. This chain joins TRBV4-1 and TRBJ1-3; the D gene is possibly TRBD1 (6 bases). The CDR3 sequence: CASSQESQIRGDTIYF. The CDR3 nucleotides read TGCGCCAGCAGCCAAGAAAGCCAAATCAGGGGAGACACCATATATTTT.